The rows below give T cell receptor beta chains drawn from one sample of a study of T-cell reconstitution after alpha-beta-depleted transplantation in children. TCRdb reprocessed the PCR reads with MiXCR, giving one entry per CDR3 protein. Seen here are 90,000 to 100,000 distinct CDR3 sequences, about a quarter observed once, and the top ten hold about 20%. This specimen consisted of PBMCs, obtained before TCRalphabeta/CD19-depleted stem cell transplant. All receptors derive from a boy younger than 10 with acute lymphoblastic leukemia, due to receive a stem cell transplant. Each CDR3 is given with its conserved first and last residue. Fields, in order: V gene, D gene, J gene, clone size, CDR3 protein, CDR3 DNA. The D gene is left open where the match is weak. For some rows the clone size is stated as once, few or many, or as a class when expanded; others skip it.

v_gene: TRBV29-1
d_gene: TRBD2
j_gene: TRBJ2-1
abundance: many
CDR3aa: CSTTSGKYNEQFF
CDR3nt: TGCAGCACGACTAGCGGGAAATACAATGAGCAGTTCTTC

v_gene: TRBV29-1
d_gene: TRBD1
j_gene: TRBJ2-1
abundance: NA
CDR3aa: CSVEYPRGHGEQFF
CDR3nt: TGCAGCGTTGAATATCCCAGGGGGCACGGTGAGCAGTTCTTC

v_gene: TRBV7-9
d_gene: NA
j_gene: TRBJ1-2
abundance: NA
CDR3aa: CASSGDNYGYTF
CDR3nt: TGTGCCAGCTCCGGGGATAACTATGGCTACACCTTC

v_gene: TRBV5-6
d_gene: NA
j_gene: TRBJ2-1
abundance: few
CDR3aa: CASSLVVPGSSSYNEQFF
CDR3nt: TGTGCCAGCAGCTTGGTAGTGCCGGGGTCAAGCTCCTACAATGAGCAGTTCTTC

v_gene: TRBV28
d_gene: TRBD2
j_gene: TRBJ2-5
abundance: NA
CDR3aa: CASTASGLSNRETQYF
CDR3nt: TGTGCCAGCACCGCCTCGGGACTATCTAACAGGGAGACCCAGTACTTC

v_gene: TRBV28
d_gene: TRBD1
j_gene: TRBJ2-7
abundance: few
CDR3aa: CASSQPRQGHEQYF
CDR3nt: TGTGCCAGCAGTCAACCCCGACAGGGCCACGAGCAGTACTTC

v_gene: TRBV5-1
d_gene: NA
j_gene: TRBJ2-2
abundance: many
CDR3aa: CASSLSSSTGELFF
CDR3nt: TGCGCCAGCAGCCTGAGTAGTTCAACCGGGGAGCTGTTTTTT

v_gene: TRBV7-9
d_gene: NA
j_gene: TRBJ2-1
abundance: few
CDR3aa: CASSWKWGYNEQFF
CDR3nt: TGTGCCAGCAGCTGGAAGTGGGGCTACAATGAGCAGTTCTTC

v_gene: TRBV19
d_gene: NA
j_gene: TRBJ2-1
abundance: NA
CDR3aa: CASSMLGDYNEQFF
CDR3nt: TGTGCCAGTAGTATGTTAGGGGATTACAATGAGCAGTTCTTC

v_gene: TRBV6-1
d_gene: TRBD2
j_gene: TRBJ2-7
abundance: NA
CDR3aa: CASTIRTSGQTSYEQYF
CDR3nt: TGTGCCAGCACCATCAGGACTAGCGGACAGACCTCCTACGAGCAGTACTTC

v_gene: TRBV27
d_gene: NA
j_gene: TRBJ1-5
abundance: NA
CDR3aa: CASSLTPGAPSQPQHF
CDR3nt: TGTGCCAGCAGTTTGACCCCGGGGGCGCCGAGTCAGCCCCAGCATTTT

v_gene: TRBV4-1
d_gene: TRBD1
j_gene: TRBJ2-2
abundance: NA
CDR3aa: CASSPTGAGELFF
CDR3nt: TGCGCCAGCAGCCCAACAGGGGCCGGGGAGCTGTTTTTT

v_gene: TRBV4-1
d_gene: TRBD1
j_gene: TRBJ2-1
abundance: NA
CDR3aa: CASSQQGDRNEQFF
CDR3nt: TGCGCCAGCAGCCAACAAGGGGACAGGAATGAGCAGTTCTTC

v_gene: TRBV5-1
d_gene: TRBD2
j_gene: TRBJ2-1
abundance: few
CDR3aa: CASSWGGSGRPSNEQFF
CDR3nt: TGCGCCAGCAGCTGGGGCGGTAGCGGGAGGCCCAGCAATGAGCAGTTCTTC

v_gene: TRBV5-1
d_gene: TRBD1
j_gene: TRBJ1-1
abundance: NA
CDR3aa: CASSAPGGGTEAFF
CDR3nt: TGCGCCAGCAGCGCCCCAGGGGGTGGAACTGAAGCTTTCTTT

v_gene: TRBV29-1
d_gene: NA
j_gene: TRBJ2-6
abundance: NA
CDR3aa: CSVEAGMAMGANVLTF
CDR3nt: TGCAGCGTTGAGGCGGGGATGGCTATGGGGGCCAACGTCCTGACTTTC

v_gene: TRBV20-1
d_gene: TRBD1
j_gene: TRBJ2-7
abundance: few
CDR3aa: CSARASGGIVEQYF
CDR3nt: TGCAGTGCTAGAGCGTCAGGGGGCATAGTCGAGCAGTACTTC

v_gene: TRBV20-1
d_gene: TRBD1
j_gene: TRBJ2-7
abundance: few
CDR3aa: CSAPRLGQPSYEQYF
CDR3nt: TGCAGTGCCCCCCGGTTGGGACAGCCTTCCTACGAGCAGTACTTC

v_gene: TRBV27
d_gene: NA
j_gene: TRBJ1-2
abundance: many
CDR3aa: CASSRLTGYYGYTF
CDR3nt: TGTGCCAGCAGCCGACTCACAGGGTACTATGGCTACACCTTC

v_gene: TRBV15
d_gene: NA
j_gene: TRBJ2-7
abundance: NA
CDR3aa: CATSRDPGQGAYEQYF
CDR3nt: TGTGCCACCAGCAGAGATCCCGGGCAGGGCGCCTACGAGCAGTACTTC

v_gene: TRBV5-1
d_gene: TRBD1
j_gene: TRBJ1-2
abundance: NA
CDR3aa: CASSTDRVNYGYTF
CDR3nt: TGCGCCAGCAGCACCGACAGGGTGAACTATGGCTACACCTTC

v_gene: TRBV7-1
d_gene: NA
j_gene: TRBJ1-1
abundance: NA
CDR3aa: CASSSASGKAFF
CDR3nt: TGTGCCAGCAGCTCCGCGAGCGGGAAGGCTTTCTTT

v_gene: TRBV24-1
d_gene: NA
j_gene: TRBJ2-1
abundance: NA
CDR3aa: CATSDPASEQFF
CDR3nt: TGTGCCACCAGTGATCCGGCTAGCGAGCAGTTCTTC

v_gene: TRBV7-3
d_gene: NA
j_gene: TRBJ2-7
abundance: NA
CDR3aa: CASSLMAGGTYEQYF
CDR3nt: TGTGCCAGCAGCTTAATGGCCGGAGGGACCTACGAGCAGTACTTC

v_gene: TRBV5-1
d_gene: NA
j_gene: TRBJ2-1
abundance: few
CDR3aa: CASSLPDSDNEQFF
CDR3nt: TGCGCCAGCAGCTTGCCGGACAGCGACAATGAGCAGTTCTTC

v_gene: TRBV6-1
d_gene: TRBD1
j_gene: TRBJ1-2
abundance: NA
CDR3aa: CASVRDSWYGYTF
CDR3nt: TGTGCCAGCGTGAGGGACAGTTGGTATGGCTACACCTTC

v_gene: TRBV28
d_gene: NA
j_gene: TRBJ2-1
abundance: NA
CDR3aa: CASSQTRKEYNEQFF
CDR3nt: TGTGCCAGCAGCCAGACACGTAAGGAGTACAATGAGCAGTTCTTC

v_gene: TRBV5-1
d_gene: TRBD1
j_gene: TRBJ1-1
abundance: few
CDR3aa: CASSTRTGSEAFF
CDR3nt: TGCGCCAGCAGCACACGGACAGGGTCAGAAGCTTTCTTT